This T cell receptor beta chain comes out of a study of T-cell memory formation after mild COVID-19. In the study overall: Largely donor-specific sequence clusters came from a couple of donors. Findings and caveats of the study: Mostly located in CM and EM were contracting CD4+ clones, with contracting CD8+ clones located in EMRA.

Worth noting for this clonotype: Antigen unknown.

Germline assignment: CDR1 SGHVT and CDR2 SQSDAQ. This CDR3 contains 14 residues. V dropped 7 bases and J dropped 7 bases, with 19 bases sitting between them. UMIs and sample barcodes were carried by the TCR alpha and TCR beta cDNA libraries that 5'RACE produced using constant-segment primers. TCRdb passed the 5' RACE reads through MiXCR, listing each CDR3 protein once. Here the sample spans under 550,000 distinct CDR3 sequences, approximately 18% being singletons. The V call is TRBV7-4, the J call TRBJ2-5, with a tentative D call TRBD1 (6 bases). This sequence originates from a man aged 18 to 30 who had mild COVID-19 (a few samples of this study predate the infection). Cell type and time point are not known. Sequenced material: PBMCs or a T cell subset sorted from them (not recorded which). CDR3 amino acids: CASTSQGRGGTQYF. The CDR3 DNA sequence: TGTGCCAGCACCTCCCAGGGCAGGGGTGGGACCCAGTACTTC.